This is a list of T cell receptor beta chains from one sample in a study of graft-versus-host responses after intestinal transplantation. Method: immunoSEQ multiplex PCR; TCRdb's copy keeps in-frame clones and lacks some. The sample includes some 150,000 clones, roughly 91% of them seen just once. Antigens of these TCRs are unknown. The specimen comprised unstimulated CD4+ T cells sorted from spleen or lymph node cells, sampled before intestinal transplant. The receptors were gathered from a human donor who received an intestinal transplant. The CDR3 runs from the conserved cysteine through the conserved F or W. D genes are given only for firm matches. Some rows have no size entry. The others give once, few or many, or a class for an expanded clone.

v_call	j_call	clone_size	d_call	cdr3_nt	cdr3_aa
TRBV29-1	TRBJ2-7	NA	NA	TGCAGCGTGGGGGGGGCTTTGGGCTACGAGCAGTACTTC	CSVGGALGYEQYF
TRBV10-3	TRBJ1-5	NA	TRBD1	TGTGCCATCAGTGGGACAGGGAACGATCAGCCCCAGCATTTT	CAISGTGNDQPQHF
TRBV29-1	TRBJ2-7	NA	NA	TGCAGCGTTGACGTTGCGGGCGGCTACGAGCAGTACTTC	CSVDVAGGYEQYF
TRBV28	TRBJ1-5	NA	NA	TGTGCCAGCAGTACATCCGACCTAGCGGCCCAGCCCCAGCATTTT	CASSTSDLAAQPQHF
TRBV28	TRBJ1-2	NA	NA	TGTGCCAGCAGTAACCCCACGGGCTTTAACTATGGCTACACCTTC	CASSNPTGFNYGYTF
TRBV5-1	TRBJ2-1	NA	TRBD2	TGCGCCAGCAGCTCCGGACTAGCGGGAGGGGCCTACAATGAGCAGTTCTTC	CASSSGLAGGAYNEQFF
TRBV6-5	TRBJ2-7	NA	NA	TGTGCCAGCAGTGAAGACAGGATTCCTTACTTC	CASSEDRIPYF
TRBV6-1	TRBJ2-7	NA	TRBD1	TGTGCCAGCAGTGAAGACCCTCGGACAGGTTTTACCTACGAGCAGTACTTC	CASSEDPRTGFTYEQYF
TRBV27	TRBJ2-1	NA	NA	TGTGCCAGCAGTACCTCCAGGGGCAATGAGCAGTTCTTC	CASSTSRGNEQFF
TRBV9	TRBJ1-3	NA	NA	TGTGCCAGCAGCGTAGCTTCAGGGGGAAACACCATATATTTT	CASSVASGGNTIYF
TRBV30	TRBJ1-4	few	TRBD1	TGTGCCTGGAGCGGACAGGGGGACTCACAACTGTTTTTT	CAWSGQGDSQLFF
TRBV27	TRBJ1-3	NA	TRBD1	TGTGCCAGCAAGGACGGGACAGGGGGCGAAAATGGAAACACCATATATTTT	CASKDGTGGENGNTIYF
TRBV7-2	TRBJ1-4	NA	NA	TGTGCCAGCAGCTTATTGGGGTTTGAAGAAAAACTGTTTTTT	CASSLLGFEEKLFF
TRBV7-9	TRBJ1-2	NA	NA	TGTGCCAGCAGCTTTCAGGATTGGGGCTACACCTTC	CASSFQDWGYTF
TRBV10-2	TRBJ2-1	few	NA	TGCGCCAGCATACAGGGATTCAAAGACAATGAGCAGTTCTTC	CASIQGFKDNEQFF
TRBV4-3	TRBJ1-3	NA	TRBD1	TGCGTCAGCAGCCAGGGACAGGGTTTCGGCGGAAACACCATATATTTT	CVSSQGQGFGGNTIYF
TRBV7-8	TRBJ2-2	NA	NA	TGTGCCAGCAGCTTATCGCGGGAAGGCACCGGGGAGCTGTTTTTT	CASSLSREGTGELFF
TRBV7-2	TRBJ1-5	NA	TRBD1	TGTGCCAGCAGCTTACGACAGGGATTCAATCAGCCCCAGCATTTT	CASSLRQGFNQPQHF